Below, 16 T cell receptor beta chains from the same sample are listed, as sequenced in a study of cytomegalovirus exposure and HLA in healthy donors. TCRdb's table, derived via immunoSEQ multiplex PCR, lists solely in-frame clones and lacks some. The sample consists of tens of thousands of clones, 85% to 95% of them appearing once. Sequenced sample: PBMCs. The receptors come from a man aged 18-30 years in good health and CMV-seronegative.

The chain is built from TRBV7-3 and TRBJ1-1; D possibly corresponds to TRBD1 (6 bases). Germline V gene data show CDR1 as SGHTA and CDR2 as FQGTGA. This CDR3 region has 17 residues. Trimming left V 0 bases short and J 0 bases short, with 14 bases between. In DNA form, the CDR3 reads TGTGCCAGCAGCTTAACTCCACAGGGTAGGATGAACACTGAAGCTTTCTTT. Protein product: CASSLTPQGRMNTEAFF.

The rearrangement joins TRBV11-2 to TRBJ1-3; D is undetermined. The CDR3 totals 15 residues. Germline V gene sequence: CDR1 SGHAT, CDR2 FQNNGV. Between the trimmed V and J ends, which lost 2 bases and 0 bases, there was a span of 8 bases. The CDR3 sequence is CASSLSQNSGNTIYF. CDR3 bases: TGTGCCAGCAGCTTAAGTCAGAACTCTGGAAACACCATATATTTT.

V gene TRBV7-6 combines with J gene TRBJ2-7; TRBD2 matches at 12 bases. V trimming: 5 bases; J trimming: 4 bases; junction bases outside the gene matches: 6. This CDR3 region has 15 residues. The germline CDR1 and CDR2 sequences are SGHVS and FNYEAQ. This CDR3 is CASSLLAGGWYEQYF. CDR3 coding DNA: TGTGCCAGCAGCCTACTAGCGGGAGGATGGTACGAGCAGTACTTC.

The chain combines TRBV4-1 with TRBJ1-2; D unresolved. V lost 4 bases, J lost 4 bases, and 16 bases lay in between. This CDR3 region has 15 residues. CDR1 is MGHRA and CDR2 is YSYEKL in the germline V gene. CDR3 DNA: TGCGCCAGCAGCCCCCAATTTGAGCCCCGCTATGGCTACACCTTC. Its translation is CASSPQFEPRYGYTF.

This clone was detected a few times. At one boundary the junction diverges from the germline segment, which might be a read error. V is TRBV7-9 and J is TRBJ2-7; 9 positions match TRBD1. The germline CDR1 and CDR2 sequences are SEHNR and FQNEAQ (reference sequence). This CDR3 has 12 amino acids. This CDR3 reads CASSIPGTGSRF. CDR3 DNA: TGTGCCAGCAGCATCCCCGGGACAGGGAGTAGATTC.

The count of this clone is one. The J gene is TRBJ1-5, the V gene TRBV7-2, with D unclear. The CDR3 consists of 14 residues. V lost 7 bases and J 4 bases, leaving 14 bases between the germline ends. Germline V gene data show CDR1 as SGHTA and CDR2 as FQGNSA. The CDR3: CASILRQTNQPQHF. In DNA form, the CDR3 reads TGTGCCAGCATTCTGAGGCAGACTAATCAGCCCCAGCATTTT.

This clone was seen once. This chain joins TRBV6-4 and TRBJ2-2, with 9 bases aligning to TRBD1. There are 16 residues in the CDR3. Germline CDR1 is MRHNA and CDR2 is SNTAGT. Trimming at V came to 6 bases and at J to 1 base, leaving 6 bases not matched to a gene. CDR3 region: CASSVTGQGNTGELFF. DNA of the CDR3: TGTGCCAGCAGCGTTACGGGACAGGGGAACACCGGGGAGCTGTTTTTT.

This rearrangement joins TRBV5-1 to TRBJ1-6, with D perhaps matching TRBD1 (5 bases). Looked up from germline, CDR1 is SGHRS and CDR2 is YFSETQ. Trimming stripped 0 bases from V and 7 bases from J, with 8 bases between. The CDR3 consists of 14 residues. In DNA, the CDR3 is TGCGCCAGCAGCTTGGCAGGGTCCAATTCACCCCTCCACTTT. Encoded protein: CASSLAGSNSPLHF.

The CDR3 protein is CASSRTGNVEYF. CDR3 DNA: TGCGCCAGCAGCCGAACCGGGAATGTCGAGTATTTT. V is TRBV4-1 and J is TRBJ2-3; tentatively, D is TRBD2 (5 bases). The CDR3 extends over 12 amino acids. Germline CDR1 is MGHRA and CDR2 is YSYEKL. Trimming removed 4 bases at V and 13 bases at J, with 15 bases between.

This chain uses TRBV30 with TRBJ1-4; D unclear. The germline V gene encodes CDR1 GTSNPN and CDR2 SVGIG (reference sequence). This CDR3 comprises 12 residues. The V end lost 2 bases, the J end lost 10 bases, and 11 bases lay between the germline ends. In DNA, the CDR3 is TGTGCCTGGAGTCGGGCGGAGGGAAAACTGTTTTTT. It translates to CAWSRAEGKLFF.

This clone was observed a handful of times. The chain employs TRBV27 and TRBJ2-1; D perhaps matches TRBD2 (6 bases). In germline, CDR1 is MNHEY, CDR2 SMNVEV (reference sequence). Trimming removed 5 bases from V and 9 bases from J, with 14 bases in between. The CDR3 runs to 13 residues. CDR3 coding DNA: TGTGCCAGCAGTCCCGTGACTAGAGGTGAGCAGTTCTTC. This translates into CASSPVTRGEQFF.

Here the CDR3 reads CASSQGRDSYEQYF. The CDR3 DNA reads TGCGCCAGCAGCCAAGGCAGGGATTCCTACGAGCAGTACTTC. The chain employs TRBV4-1 and TRBJ2-7; tentatively, D is TRBD1 (5 bases). Germline V gene sequence: CDR1 MGHRA, CDR2 YSYEKL. Trimming took 1 base from V and 1 from J, leaving 8 bases between them. The CDR3 length is 14 residues.

The J gene is TRBJ2-5, the V gene TRBV19, with 13 positions matching TRBD2. Looked up from germline, CDR1 is LNHDA and CDR2 is SQIVND (reference sequence). The V segment lost 5 bases and the J segment 5 bases; nucleotides outside the gene matches: 8. This CDR3 contains 16 residues. DNA of the CDR3: TGTGCCAGTAGTGCCCGACTAGCGGGAGGACGGGAGACCCAGTACTTC. Amino acid sequence: CASSARLAGGRETQYF.

The sample holds one count of this clone. The J gene is TRBJ2-5, the V gene TRBV7-2; 9 nucleotides line up with TRBD2. This CDR3 region has 14 residues. V gave up 1 base and J gave up 9 bases; unmatched junction bases: 6. The germline V gene encodes CDR1 SGHTA and CDR2 FQGNSA. CDR3 DNA: TGTGCCAGCAGCTTAGGCAGCGGGGGGATGGCCCAGTACTTC. Protein: CASSLGSGGMAQYF.

This chain connects TRBV7-9 to TRBJ2-7; D perhaps matches TRBD2 (6 bases). The germline CDR1 and CDR2 sequences are SEHNR and FQNEAQ (reference sequence). This CDR3 has 17 residues. Trimming took off 1 base at V and 0 bases at J, with 16 bases between the two ends. The CDR3 reads CASSLGRDSTSSYEQYF. The DNA of the CDR3 is TGTGCCAGCAGCTTAGGGAGGGACTCGACCAGCTCCTACGAGCAGTACTTC.

The chain is built from TRBV7-8 and TRBJ2-3; 7 nucleotides agree with TRBD1. The ends lost 4 bases at V and 0 bases at J; junction bases unmatched: 10. Germline-derived CDR1 and CDR2 are SGHVS and FQNEAQ. The CDR3 runs 17 residues. The CDR3: CASSSVGQEFSTDTQYF. DNA of the CDR3: TGTGCCAGCAGCTCAGTCGGACAGGAGTTTAGCACAGATACGCAGTATTTT.